This T cell receptor (beta chain) was sequenced in a study of neurological immune-mediated disorders. This clonotype was detected ten times or more. What it binds is unknown. General study findings and limits: Whereas HTLV-1-associated myelopathy showed the most TCR clonal expansion, multiple sclerosis showed the least, with levels below those of healthy controls. Private repertoires in all groups were suggested by the finding that expanded clones across subjects shared no CDR3 amino acid sequences.

CDR1 SGHRS and CDR2 YFSETQ come from the germline V gene. With 3 bases clipped from V and 6 bases from J, the junction kept 3 bases outside the gene matches. The CDR3 is 14 amino acids. 5'RACE with 10-nucleotide random UMIs generated the cDNA. TCRdb used MiXCR to reprocess the 5' RACE reads, holding one entry per CDR3 protein. The sample contains fewer than 60,000 distinct CDR3 sequences, about an eighth of which appear only once. The time point: longitudinal time-point 2. PBMCs stored at -80 C, numbering 2 million, were the origin of the unsorted libraries. The clonotype was recovered from a male donor with HTLV-1-associated myelopathy (HAM/TSP). The sample taken for sequencing was PBMCs. The chain has TRBV5-1 and TRBJ1-1; TRBD1 agrees at 12 bases. The CDR3 DNA is TGCGCCAGCAGCTCGGGACAGGGGGCCGCTGAAGCTTTCTTT. This translates into CASSSGQGAAEAFF.